This passage covers 30 T cell receptor beta chains from one sample sequenced in a study of CD8 T cells in ankylosing spondylitis. TCRdb passed the 5' RACE reads through MiXCR, listing each CDR3 protein once. The sample records approximately 30,000 distinct CDR3 sequences, about 7% being singletons. Sequencing was done on a sample of blood, either unsorted or a sorted T cell fraction (not recorded which). These receptors all stem from a male donor with ankylosing spondylitis or in good health (not recorded which).

This clonotype was detected many times. The chain is built from TRBV5-6 and TRBJ2-1, with D hard to call. CDR3 length: 11 residues. Trimming removed 0 bases at V and 15 bases at J, with 10 bases between. Germline CDR1 is SGHDT and CDR2 is YYEEEE. CDR3 sequence: CASSLGGRGFF. The CDR3 DNA follows: TGTGCCAGCAGCTTGGGAGGACGAGGGTTCTTC.

This clonotype has ten or more counts. This sequence joins TRBV20-1 and TRBJ1-2; D possibly corresponds to TRBD1 (6 bases). Germline-derived CDR1 and CDR2 are DFQATT and SNEGSKA (reference sequence). V was shortened by 0 bases and J by 3 bases, with 8 bases between the two germline ends. This CDR3 has 13 amino acids. CDR3 sequence (DNA): TGCAGTGCTAGAGACAGGGGTTACTATGGCTACACCTTC. This codes for CSARDRGYYGYTF.

Only a few counts were recorded for this clonotype. The chain has TRBV7-9 and TRBJ2-1; D might be TRBD2 (6 bases). Germline lookup yields CDR1 SEHNR and CDR2 FQNEAQ (reference sequence). V lost 5 bases and J lost 6, with 14 bases in between. The CDR3 is 14 residues long. The CDR3 bases are TGTGCCAGCAGCCTCCTACTAGCCGGCAATGAGCAGTTCTTC. Translation: CASSLLLAGNEQFF. The variable domain in full, with the rest retrieved from reference TRBV7-9 and TRBJ2-1, is DTGVSQNPRHKITKRGQNVTFRCDPISEHNRLYWYRQTLGQGPEFLTYFQNEAQLEKSRLLSDRFSAERPKGSFSTLEIQRTEQGDSAMYLCASSLLLAGNEQFFGPGTRLTVL.

This clonotype was seen at least ten times. This chain connects TRBV29-1 to TRBJ1-2, with TRBD1 as a possible D gene (5 bases). Germline lookup yields CDR1 SQVTM and CDR2 ANQGSEA. The V end lost 4 bases, the J end lost 7 bases, and 19 bases lay between the germline ends. The CDR3 sequence is 14 residues long. The CDR3: CSVVTWVGTGGYTF. The CDR3 DNA follows: TGCAGCGTTGTAACCTGGGTCGGGACGGGTGGCTACACCTTC.

This clonotype has at least ten counts. This chain links TRBV12-3 or TRBV12-4 with TRBJ2-3, with D possibly TRBD1 on 5 matching bases. The CDR3 is made up of 13 amino acids. V lost 8 bases and J 3 bases, leaving 12 bases between the germline ends. CDR3 in amino acids: CASRRQRTDTQYF. CDR3 coding DNA: TGTGCCAGCCGACGACAGAGAACAGATACGCAGTATTTT.

This clonotype was observed at least ten times. The chain employs TRBV6-1 and TRBJ2-5; 16 positions match TRBD2. The CDR3 is 16 residues long. Trimming took 6 bases from V and 5 from J; bases not matched to a gene: 6. Germline-derived CDR1 and CDR2 are MNHNS and SASEGT. CDR3 residues: CASRGTSGRAKETQYF. In DNA form, the CDR3 reads TGTGCCAGCAGGGGGACTAGCGGGAGGGCGAAGGAGACCCAGTACTTC.

The chain uses TRBV7-2 and TRBJ2-5, with 7 bases lining up with TRBD1. The ends lost 2 bases at V and 4 bases at J; junction bases unmatched: 4. Looked up from germline, CDR1 is SGHTA and CDR2 is FQGNSA. CDR3 length: 14 amino acids. The chain's CDR3 is CASSLTTGLETQYF. In DNA, the CDR3 is TGTGCCAGCAGCTTAACGACAGGGTTAGAGACCCAGTACTTC.

In this sample, this clonotype turned up many times. This chain links TRBV12-3 or TRBV12-4 with TRBJ2-5; 12 bases are shared with TRBD2. Trimming removed 5 bases from V and 3 bases from J; junction bases left unmatched: 7. The CDR3 covers 16 residues. The CDR3 sequence: CASSPLAGGVEETQYF. The CDR3 DNA reads as TGTGCCAGCAGTCCCCTAGCGGGAGGGGTGGAAGAGACCCAGTACTTC.

This clonotype was recorded at least ten times. The chain joins TRBV6-5 to TRBJ2-7; the match to TRBD2 covers 10 bases. The germline V gene has CDR1 MNHEY and CDR2 SVGAGI. V lost 4 bases and J lost 1; bases outside the gene matches: 7. This CDR3 region has 16 residues. CDR3 nucleotide sequence: TGTGCCAGCAGTTCCTCCAGGACTAGCGGTTCCTACGAGCAGTACTTC. Its protein is CASSSSRTSGSYEQYF.

At least ten counts were recorded for this clonotype. V is TRBV6-1 and J is TRBJ2-1, with 9 bases matching TRBD2. This CDR3 is built from 15 residues. Trimming removed 6 bases from V and 7 bases from J; junction bases left unmatched: 10. Germline values: CDR1 MNHNS, CDR2 SASEGT. The CDR3 DNA sequence: TGTGCCAGCAGAAAAGGGACTAGCAGTCTAAATGAGCAGTTCTTC. This gives the protein CASRKGTSSLNEQFF.

This clonotype was found many times. The chain carries TRBV20-1 and TRBJ2-7, with D perhaps matching TRBD2 (7 bases). The germline V and J ends were trimmed by 0 bases and 7 bases, with 22 bases remaining between them. Germline V gene data show CDR1 as DFQATT and CDR2 as SNEGSKA (reference sequence). The CDR3 has 16 amino acids. The DNA of the CDR3 is TGCAGTGCTAGAGAGCCTTTGGGCGGGGGCCCTACAGAGCAGTACTTC. Its protein product is CSAREPLGGGPTEQYF.

This clonotype was detected ten times or more. The chain has TRBV7-2 and TRBJ2-4; 10 bases align to TRBD2. In germline, CDR1 is SGHTA, CDR2 FQGNSA. This CDR3 region has 17 residues. The J segment lost 6 bases and the V segment lost 5 bases, leaving 13 bases of the junction unmatched. The CDR3 loop is CASSHNSHLAGANIQYF. The CDR3 nucleotides are TGTGCCAGCAGCCATAACAGCCATCTAGCGGGAGCAAACATTCAGTACTTC. The variable domain in full, completed from reference TRBV7-2 and TRBJ2-4, reads GAGVSQSPSNKVTEKGKDVELRCDPISGHTALYWYRQSLGQGLEFLIYFQGNSAPDKSGLPSDRFSAERTGGSVSTLTIQRTQQEDSAVYLCASSHNSHLAGANIQYFGAGTRLSVL.

This clonotype was detected many times. The chain uses TRBV5-8 and TRBJ2-2; no definite D call. Germline loops: CDR1 SGHTS, CDR2 YDEGEE. The CDR3 runs 13 residues. The V gene lost 4 bases and the J gene lost 7 bases, with 11 bases spanning the gap. The CDR3 region has the DNA TGTGCCAGCAGCCCGGTGGGGTACGGGGAGCTGTTTTTT. Amino acid sequence: CASSPVGYGELFF. Full variable domain (missing parts from reference TRBV5-8 and TRBJ2-2): EAGVTQSPTHLIKTRGQQATLRCSPISGHTSVYWYQQALGLGLQFLLWYDEGEERNRGNFPPRFSGRQFPNYSSELNVNALELEDSALYLCASSPVGYGELFFGEGSRLTVL.

In this sample, this clonotype turned up many times. The rearrangement uses TRBV30 and TRBJ1-1; D may be TRBD1 (6 bases). This CDR3 comprises 14 residues. The V gene lost 4 bases and the J gene lost 0 bases, with 12 bases spanning the gap. CDR1 and CDR2 (germline): GTSNPN, SVGIG (reference sequence). CDR3: CAWMGHTLNTEAFF. The CDR3, as DNA: TGTGCCTGGATGGGACACACATTGAACACTGAAGCTTTCTTT.

There are many counts of this clonotype. This sequence joins TRBV27 and TRBJ2-6; unclear D gene. The CDR3 runs 15 residues. CDR1 MNHEY and CDR2 SMNVEV come from the germline V gene (reference sequence). Deletions cut 6 bases from V and 4 bases from J, with 13 bases between. CDR3 sequence: CASSPDGSGANVLTF. Here the CDR3 DNA reads TGTGCCAGCAGCCCCGACGGCTCCGGGGCCAACGTCCTGACTTTC.

The sample holds many counts of this clonotype. In nucleotides, the CDR3 is TGTGCCAGCAGCAAGGGACTAGCGGGACACAATGAGCAGTTCTTC. Encoded protein: CASSKGLAGHNEQFF. The chain joins TRBV14 to TRBJ2-1, with 13 bases lining up with TRBD2. J lost 5 bases, V lost 5 bases, and 3 bases had no gene match. The germline CDR1 and CDR2 sequences are SGHDN and FVKESK. CDR3 length: 15 amino acids.

In its sample, this clonotype was seen many times. CDR3: CASSQVNLNTGELFF. CDR3 DNA: TGTGCCAGCAGCCAAGTGAATCTCAACACCGGGGAGCTGTTTTTT. The chain combines TRBV3-1 with TRBJ2-2; no definite D call. The germline V gene has CDR1 LGHDT and CDR2 YNNKEL (reference sequence). The CDR3 loop spans 15 amino acids. Trimming cost V 1 base and J 2 bases, with 8 bases left between them.

This clonotype showed up many times. The chain carries TRBV6-6 and TRBJ1-1; D gene ambiguous. The V gene's germline CDR1 is MNHNY and CDR2 SVGAGI (reference sequence). Trimming removed 8 bases from V and 1 base from J, with 14 bases in between. The CDR3 runs to 14 residues. The CDR3, as DNA: TGTGCCAGCGGGTTCGGATCAGGGAACACTGAAGCTTTCTTT. This codes for CASGFGSGNTEAFF.

This clonotype was detected ten times or more. The chain carries TRBV5-1 and TRBJ1-1; TRBD1 matches 8 bases. Germline V gene lookup returns CDR1 SGHRS and CDR2 YFSETQ. V shed 4 bases, J shed 7 bases, and the junction held 12 bases outside the gene matches. The CDR3 contains 15 residues. The CDR3 sequence: CASSPQGAEGGEAFF. In DNA form, the CDR3 reads TGCGCCAGCAGCCCGCAGGGGGCTGAAGGGGGTGAAGCTTTCTTT.

By sample share, this clonotype is medium-sized. The J gene is TRBJ1-4, the V gene TRBV20-1, with 7 bases identical to TRBD1. J lost 5 bases, V lost 6 bases, and 9 bases had no gene match. CDR3 length equals 14 residues. The V gene's germline CDR1 is DFQATT and CDR2 SNEGSKA (reference sequence). This CDR3 is CSAPGQGGNEKLFF. CDR3 in DNA: TGCAGTGCCCCCGGGCAGGGGGGGAATGAAAAACTGTTTTTT.

This clonotype was detected ten times or more. The chain carries TRBV28 and TRBJ2-3, with 13 bases aligning to TRBD2. The length of the CDR3 is 16 residues. The V segment lost 3 bases and the J segment 4 bases; nucleotides outside the gene matches: 4. CDR1 and CDR2 from the germline V gene are MDHEN and SYDVKM. CDR3 sequence: CASSFWTSGRADTQYF. The CDR3 DNA is TGTGCCAGCAGTTTCTGGACTAGCGGGAGAGCAGATACGCAGTATTTT.

The table lists this clonotype with many counts. This rearrangement joins TRBV19 to TRBJ1-2; no reliable D call. The CDR3 has 17 residues. Trimming left V 6 bases short and J 5 bases short, with 25 bases between. CDR1 is LNHDA and CDR2 is SQIVND in the germline V gene (reference sequence). The DNA for the CDR3 is TGTGCCAGTAGAACTCAGATCGGAGGGATAAATTCATATGGCTACACCTTC. Translation: CASRTQIGGINSYGYTF.

The sample holds many counts of this clonotype. This chain connects TRBV6-5 to TRBJ2-2; D is perhaps TRBD2 (5 bases). Trimming pared 2 bases from V and 0 bases from J, leaving 7 bases between. The CDR3 loop spans 15 amino acids. CDR1 and CDR2 from the germline V gene are MNHEY and SVGAGI. The CDR3 here is CASSYAGSNTGELFF. CDR3 DNA: TGTGCCAGCAGTTACGCGGGCTCGAACACCGGGGAGCTGTTTTTT.

The chain couples TRBV10-3 to TRBJ2-3; possibly TRBD2 for D (6 bases). V was trimmed by 0 bases and J by 2 bases, leaving 12 bases between them. CDR1 and CDR2 (germline): ENHRY, SYGVKD. This CDR3 contains 16 residues. For the CDR3, the DNA is TGTGCCATCAGTGAGTCCGTGGCGGGAAACACAGATACGCAGTATTTT. Protein sequence: CAISESVAGNTDTQYF.

This clonotype counts as medium-sized. The chain links TRBV20-1 to TRBJ2-1; 8 nucleotides match TRBD2. V was pared by 1 base and J by 4 bases, with 9 bases of the junction left unmatched. Germline CDR1 and CDR2: DFQATT and SNEGSKA (reference sequence). The CDR3 runs to 16 residues. The CDR3 region has the DNA TGCAGTGCTAGAGCCCGACTAGCGAAAAAATACAATGAGCAGTTCTTC. It codes for CSARARLAKKYNEQFF.

This clonotype appeared many times. The chain recombines TRBV12-3 or TRBV12-4 with TRBJ1-4; D gene ambiguous. V gave up 2 bases and J gave up 7 bases, with 8 bases separating them. This CDR3 is built from 13 residues. The CDR3 coding sequence is TGTGCCAGCAGTTTACTCGGTTTTGAAAAACTGTTTTTT. This codes for CASSLLGFEKLFF.

This clonotype has ten or more counts. The chain joins TRBV5-1 to TRBJ2-3; D might be TRBD2 (5 bases). CDR1 is SGHRS, CDR2 YFSETQ, per germline. V shed 0 bases and J shed 3 bases, with 11 bases lying between them. The CDR3 extends over 15 amino acids. The CDR3 nucleotides are TGCGCCAGCAGCTTGGACACACCGGGGACAGATACGCAGTATTTT. This sequence encodes CASSLDTPGTDTQYF.

This clonotype occurred many times. This chain uses TRBV5-6 with TRBJ2-5; 7 bases are shared with TRBD2. Trimming removed 0 bases from V and 9 bases from J; junction bases left unmatched: 8. This CDR3 comprises 14 residues. Germline CDR1 and CDR2: SGHDT and YYEEEE. CDR3 coding DNA: TGTGCCAGCAGCTTGGGGCGGGGGTCGAGCCCCCAGTACTTC. Translating it yields CASSLGRGSSPQYF.

This clonotype was observed at least ten times. The chain has TRBV19 and TRBJ2-1; tentatively, D is TRBD2 (5 bases). V was shortened by 3 bases and J by 2 bases, with 11 bases between the two germline ends. Germline V gene lookup returns CDR1 LNHDA and CDR2 SQIVND (reference sequence). There are 15 residues in the CDR3. This CDR3 is CASSIRAATYNEQFF. As DNA, the CDR3 is TGTGCCAGTAGTATCAGAGCGGCAACCTACAATGAGCAGTTCTTC.

As regards this clonotype: A much larger clone lies a single base off, so this may be a read error. CDR3 region: CVSGSPLETVNEQFF. The DNA of the CDR3 is TGTGTCAGCGGATCCCCACTCGAAACCGTGAATGAGCAGTTCTTC. This chain links TRBV5-6 with TRBJ2-1, with D possibly being TRBD2 (5 bases). The CDR3 is 15 amino acids. The germline V gene has CDR1 SGHDT and CDR2 YYEEEE.